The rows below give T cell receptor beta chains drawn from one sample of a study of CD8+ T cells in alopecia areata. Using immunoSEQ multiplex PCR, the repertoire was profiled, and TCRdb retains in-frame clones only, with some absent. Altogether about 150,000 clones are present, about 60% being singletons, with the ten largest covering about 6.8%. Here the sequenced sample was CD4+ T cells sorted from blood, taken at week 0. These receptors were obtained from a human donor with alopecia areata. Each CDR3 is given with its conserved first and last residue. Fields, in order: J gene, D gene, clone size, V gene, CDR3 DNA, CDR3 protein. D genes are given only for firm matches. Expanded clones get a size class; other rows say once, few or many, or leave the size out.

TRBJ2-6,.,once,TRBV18,TGTGCCAGCTCACCACCGGTCTCTGGGGCCAACGTCCTGACTTTC,CASSPPVSGANVLTF
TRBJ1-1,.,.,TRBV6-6,TGTGCCAGCAGCCACTCAAGGGGTGAAGCTTTCTTT,CASSHSRGEAFF
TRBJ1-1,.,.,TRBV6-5,TGTGCCAGCAGGGGGGTCACTGAAGCTTTCTTT,CASRGVTEAFF
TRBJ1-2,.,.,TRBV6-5,TGTGCGATAGGGTCTAACTATGGCTACACCTTC,CAIGSNYGYTF
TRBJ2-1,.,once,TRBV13,TGTGCCAGCAGCTTAGGCCGGGCTAGCCCCTACAATGAGCAGTTCTTC,CASSLGRASPYNEQFF
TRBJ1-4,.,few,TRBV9,TGTGCCAGCAGCGTAGGAGGGGCCATGGATGAAAAACTGTTTTTT,CASSVGGAMDEKLFF
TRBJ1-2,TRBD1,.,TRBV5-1,TGCGCCAGCAGACAGGCCCAGGGGGTCTATGGCTACACCTTC,CASRQAQGVYGYTF
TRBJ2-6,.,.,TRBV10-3,TGTGCCGCCCAAACCACTGGGGCCAACGTCCTGACTTTC,CAAQTTGANVLTF
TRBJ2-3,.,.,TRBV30,TGTGCCTGGAGTGCGGGGGCAGATACGCAGTATTTT,CAWSAGADTQYF
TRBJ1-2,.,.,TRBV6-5,TGTGCCAGCAGCCCCACAGAGATCTATGGCTACACCTTC,CASSPTEIYGYTF
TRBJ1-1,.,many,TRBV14,TGTGCCAGCAGCCAGCGCCGAAGGGGGGACACTGAAGCTTTCTTT,CASSQRRRGDTEAFF
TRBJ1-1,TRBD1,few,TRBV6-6,TGTGCCAGCAGTTTCCCGGGACAGAGTGAAGCTTTCTTT,CASSFPGQSEAFF
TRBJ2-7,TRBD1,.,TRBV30,TGTGCCTGGAGTGTAGGGGGCAACGAGCAGTACTTC,CAWSVGGNEQYF
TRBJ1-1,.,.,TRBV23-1,TGCGCCAGCAGTCAATCGGGCATATTGAACACTGAAGCTTTCTTT,CASSQSGILNTEAFF
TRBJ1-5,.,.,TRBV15,TGTGCCACCAGCAGAGACGACTCCACGGAGCCCCAGCATTTT,CATSRDDSTEPQHF
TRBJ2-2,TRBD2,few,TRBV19,TGTGCCAGTAGTATGGGAGGGCACAACACCGGGGAGCTGTTTTTT,CASSMGGHNTGELFF
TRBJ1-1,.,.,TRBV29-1,TGCAGCGTTGAACGAGGGAGCGATGAAGCTTTCTTT,CSVERGSDEAFF
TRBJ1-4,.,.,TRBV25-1,TGTGCCAGCAGTGCGGGTGGGGGAAAACTGTTTTTT,CASSAGGGKLFF
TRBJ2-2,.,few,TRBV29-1,TGCAGCGTTGATCTCCAGGGAAACACCGGGGAGCTGTTTTTT,CSVDLQGNTGELFF
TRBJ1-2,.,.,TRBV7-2,TGTGCCAGCATGACGAACAGAGGTGGCTACACCTTC,CASMTNRGGYTF
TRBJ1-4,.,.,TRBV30,TGTGCCTGGAGCCAAGGGTCTCTTAATGAAAAACTGTTTTTT,CAWSQGSLNEKLFF
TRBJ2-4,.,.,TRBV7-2,TGTGCCAGCAGCTTAGCAGGGGGAGGAAACATTCAGTACTTC,CASSLAGGGNIQYF
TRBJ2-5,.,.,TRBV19,TGTGCCAGTAGTAAAGGACCTTTAGAGACCCAGTACTTC,CASSKGPLETQYF
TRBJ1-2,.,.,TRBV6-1,TGTGCCAGCAGTGAAGTATACAGGGACGGTGGCTACACCTTC,CASSEVYRDGGYTF
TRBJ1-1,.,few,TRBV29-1,TGCAGCGTTGAAGTGGGTCAAGGGGGAGCTTTCTTT,CSVEVGQGGAFF
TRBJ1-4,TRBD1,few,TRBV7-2,TGTGCCAGCAGCCAAGGCGGGGGGACAGCTAATGAAAAACTGTTTTTT,CASSQGGGTANEKLFF
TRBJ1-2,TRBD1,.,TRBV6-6,TGTGCCAGCAGTGGTAGGGACAGGGACCGTGGCTACACCTTC,CASSGRDRDRGYTF
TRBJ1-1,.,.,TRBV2,TGTGCCAGCAGTGTCAACACTGAAGCTTTCTTT,CASSVNTEAFF
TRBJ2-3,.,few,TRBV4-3,TGCGCCAGCAGCCAAGGACGTGCAGCTAGCACCCATTTT,CASSQGRAASTHF
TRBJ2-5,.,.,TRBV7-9,TGTGCCAGCAGCCCAAGGCCCCAAGAGACCCAGTACTTC,CASSPRPQETQYF
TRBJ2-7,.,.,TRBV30,TGTGCCTGGAGTGCCTTATTCGATCTCGAGCAGTACTTC,CAWSALFDLEQYF
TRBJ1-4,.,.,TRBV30,TGTGCCTGGAACGGACAGAATGAAAAACTGTTTTTT,CAWNGQNEKLFF
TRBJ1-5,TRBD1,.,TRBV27,TGTGCCAGCAGTTGGACAGGGAGCAATCAGCCCCAGCATTTT,CASSWTGSNQPQHF
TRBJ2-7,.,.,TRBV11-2,TGTGCCAGCAGCTTATGGAGGGCCGAGCAGTACTTC,CASSLWRAEQYF
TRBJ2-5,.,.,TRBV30,TGTGCCTGGAGCGCTAGATTCGGCGAGACCCAGTACTTC,CAWSARFGETQYF
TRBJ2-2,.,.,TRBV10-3,TGTGCCACGCGGGTCTCACAGACCGGGGAGCTGTTTTTT,CATRVSQTGELFF
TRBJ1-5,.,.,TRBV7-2,TGTGCCAGCGGATACAGGGGCAATCAGCCCCAGCATTTT,CASGYRGNQPQHF
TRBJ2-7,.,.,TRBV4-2,TGTGCCAGCAGCCCAACGTCCGGCCCCCACTACGAGCAGTACTTC,CASSPTSGPHYEQYF
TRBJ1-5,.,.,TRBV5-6,TGTGCCAGCAGCTTGTTGTCAGACAATCAGCCCCAGCATTTT,CASSLLSDNQPQHF
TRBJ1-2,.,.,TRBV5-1,TGCGCCAGCAGCTTGGGTTCACAGAGCTATGGCTACACCTTC,CASSLGSQSYGYTF
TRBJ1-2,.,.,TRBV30,TGTGCCTGGAGTGTACTCGGGGGGAGCGGCTACACCTTC,CAWSVLGGSGYTF
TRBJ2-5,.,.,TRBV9,TGTGCCAGCAGCGTAGGCAGCGGTCAAGAGACCCAGTACTTC,CASSVGSGQETQYF
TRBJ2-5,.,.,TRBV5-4,TGTGCCAGCAGGGGGCCCACGACGGGGACCCAGTACTTC,CASRGPTTGTQYF
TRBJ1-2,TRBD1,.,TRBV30,TGTGCCTGGAGTAGACAGGGGGCGGGTGGCTACACCTTC,CAWSRQGAGGYTF
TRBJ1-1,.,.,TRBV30,TGTGCCTGGAGTTGGCCCAGGGGCGGCGTGAACACTGAAGCTTTCTTT,CAWSWPRGGVNTEAFF
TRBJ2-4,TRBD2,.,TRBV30,TGTGCCTGGAGTCCCCAAGCTAGCGGGGGCCACCAGTACTTC,CAWSPQASGGHQYF
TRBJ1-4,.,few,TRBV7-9,TGTGCCAGCAGTTCCGCGGGTAATGAAAAACTGTTTTTT,CASSSAGNEKLFF
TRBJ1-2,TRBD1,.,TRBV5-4,TGTGCCAGCAGCCCCCAGGGACAGAACTATGGCTACACCTTC,CASSPQGQNYGYTF
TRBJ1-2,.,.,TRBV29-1,TGCAGCGTGGCCCGGGACCGAGGGCGGTTCTTCTTC,CSVARDRGRFFF
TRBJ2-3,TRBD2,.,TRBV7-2,TGTGCCAGCAGCTTTGGAACTAGCGGGGGGCGTGGTACGCAGTATTTT,CASSFGTSGGRGTQYF
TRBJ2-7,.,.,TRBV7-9,TGTGCCAGCAGCGCAACGGTCTCCTACGAGCAGTACTTC,CASSATVSYEQYF
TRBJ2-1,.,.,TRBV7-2,TGTGCCAGCAAAGGCCAGGCGGGGGCGTCCTACAATGAGCAGTTCTTC,CASKGQAGASYNEQFF
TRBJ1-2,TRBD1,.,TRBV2,TGTGCCGGGGAAGGGGGCCTCCATGGCTACACCTTC,CAGEGGLHGYTF